Shown below are 19 T cell receptor beta chains from a single sample sequenced in a study of control samples from healthy donors and cancer patients. Profiling relied on immunoSEQ multiplex PCR, and the TCRdb table lists in-frame clones only, not all of them. Among about 77,000 clones, approximately 92% were seen once, and the ten largest hold about 5%. The source material was blood. These receptors were taken from a woman in her sixties in good health.

V is TRBV6-6 and J is TRBJ1-1, with D hard to call. The CDR3 covers 11 residues. V was clipped by 4 bases and J by 6 bases, with 6 bases between them. The germline gives CDR1 MNHNY, CDR2 SVGAGI (reference sequence). The chain's CDR3 is CASSSPPEAFF. The CDR3 DNA reads as TGTGCCAGCAGTTCCCCCCCTGAAGCTTTCTTT.

The chain is built from TRBV18 and TRBJ1-5; the D is unclear. Germline V gene data show CDR1 as KGHSH and CDR2 as LQKENI. Trimming shortened V by 4 bases and J by 5 bases, and 12 bases separated the two germline ends. This CDR3 spans 14 amino acids. The DNA for the CDR3 is TGTGCCAGCTCACGGAATCGAGAGGATCAGCCCCAGCATTTT. Amino acid sequence: CASSRNREDQPQHF.

The rearrangement uses TRBV7-2 and TRBJ2-3; D is possibly TRBD1 (6 bases). Germline V CDR1 and CDR2: SGHTA, FQGNSA. Trimming stripped 5 bases from V and 9 bases from J, with 15 bases between. The CDR3 is made up of 13 amino acids. The CDR3 loop is CASSAPGVRTQYF. DNA of the CDR3: TGTGCCAGCAGCGCCCCAGGGGTGCGGACGCAGTATTTT.

This chain links TRBV19 with TRBJ2-3; 9 bases are shared with TRBD2. Trimming cost V 6 bases and J 1 base; bases outside gene matches: 2. This CDR3 is 14 amino acids long. Per the germline V gene, CDR1 is LNHDA and CDR2 is SQIVND (reference sequence). CDR3 DNA: TGTGCCAGTAGGGTAGCGGGAGGCACAGATACGCAGTATTTT. This encodes CASRVAGGTDTQYF. Full variable domain (rest looked up from reference TRBV19 and TRBJ2-3): DGGITQSPKYLFRKEGQNVTLSCEQNLNHDAMYWYRQDPGQGLRLIYYSQIVNDFQKGDIAEGYSVSREKKESFPLTVTSAQKNPTAFYLCASRVAGGTDTQYFGPGTRLTVL.

The chain links TRBV2 to TRBJ1-3; unclear D gene. This CDR3 has 12 amino acids. Trimming pared 11 bases from V and 1 base from J, leaving 9 bases between. Germline V CDR1 and CDR2: SNHLY, FYNNEI. This chain's CDR3 is CASSRSGNTIYF. For the CDR3, the DNA is TGTGCCTCGTCGAGATCTGGAAACACCATATATTTT.

This chain connects TRBV4-3 to TRBJ1-1; D uncertain. The CDR3 has 13 amino acids. The germline V gene has CDR1 LGHNA and CDR2 YSLEER. Trimming removed 1 base at V and 5 bases at J, with 8 bases between. The CDR3: CASSQVLGTEAFF. In nucleotides, the CDR3 is TGCGCCAGCAGCCAAGTCCTTGGGACTGAAGCTTTCTTT.

This clone has more than one count but fewer than ten. The J gene is TRBJ1-1, the V gene TRBV28; D remains unclear. From germline, CDR1 is MDHEN and CDR2 SYDVKM. The CDR3 loop spans 16 amino acids. Trimming took 7 bases from V and 3 from J, leaving 21 bases between them. The CDR3 spells CASTLGSALGDTEAFF. CDR3 coding DNA: TGTGCCAGCACCCTCGGATCCGCTCTCGGGGACACTGAAGCTTTCTTT.

V usage is TRBV19 and J usage is TRBJ1-2; 12 positions match TRBD1. This CDR3 region has 16 residues. Per the germline V gene, CDR1 is LNHDA and CDR2 is SQIVND (reference sequence). V trimming: 5 bases; J trimming: 8 bases; junction bases outside the gene matches: 12. The DNA of the CDR3 is TGTGCCAGTAGTCCCCCGGGGACAGGGGGCGAACAGGGCTACACCTTC. As protein: CASSPPGTGGEQGYTF. Full variable domain (remainder filled in from reference TRBV19 and TRBJ1-2): DGGITQSPKYLFRKEGQNVTLSCEQNLNHDAMYWYRQDPGQGLRLIYYSQIVNDFQKGDIAEGYSVSREKKESFPLTVTSAQKNPTAFYLCASSPPGTGGEQGYTFGSGTRLTVV.

This chain joins TRBV5-1 and TRBJ2-7; 7 nucleotides agree with TRBD1. In germline, CDR1 is SGHRS, CDR2 YFSETQ. Unmatched junction bases numbered 11, after V lost 5 bases and J lost 3 bases. The CDR3 extends over 15 amino acids. The CDR3 coding sequence is TGCGCCAGCAGGCTAGGACGACAGGGCGGCTACGAGCAGTACTTC. Its protein is CASRLGRQGGYEQYF.

The V call is TRBV4-3, the J call TRBJ1-4; weak D call: TRBD1 (5 bases). Trimming took 2 bases from V and 0 from J, leaving 28 bases between them. Per germline, CDR1 LGHNA and CDR2 YSLEER. This CDR3 is built from 22 residues. The CDR3 region has the DNA TGCGCCAGCAGCCAAACGTACCTCAGGGCTGGCTATGAGGTTGCAACTAATGAAAAACTGTTTTTT. Translated, it gives CASSQTYLRAGYEVATNEKLFF.

This sequence joins TRBV12-3 or TRBV12-4 and TRBJ1-2; tentatively, D is TRBD1 (5 bases). This CDR3 has 13 amino acids. V lost 3 bases and J 6 bases, leaving 11 bases between the germline ends. The CDR3: CASSLGGRDGYTF. In DNA, the CDR3 is TGTGCCAGCAGTTTGGGGGGACGGGATGGCTACACCTTC.

CDR3 DNA: TGCAGCGTTGAGGGTCCGGCAGCAGGCTACAATGAGCAGTTCTTC. Residues: CSVEGPAAGYNEQFF. The chain recombines TRBV29-1 with TRBJ2-1; D not certain. The germline CDR1 and CDR2 sequences are SQVTM and ANQGSEA. CDR3 length: 15 amino acids. With 3 bases removed from V and 3 bases from J, the gap between germline ends came to 15 bases.

This sequence joins TRBV28 and TRBJ1-2; 8 bases fit TRBD1. CDR3 length: 15 residues. Germline V gene data show CDR1 as MDHEN and CDR2 as SYDVKM. With V trimmed by 3 bases and J by 4 bases, 7 bases remained unmatched. The CDR3 protein is CASSFARGLIYGYTF. CDR3 nucleotides: TGTGCCAGCAGTTTTGCCAGGGGGCTTATCTATGGCTACACCTTC.

V usage is TRBV18 and J usage is TRBJ1-1; the D is unclear. The V gene lost 1 base and the J gene lost 1 base, with 7 bases spanning the gap. Germline V lookup: CDR1 KGHSH, CDR2 LQKENI. This CDR3 is 14 amino acids long. For the CDR3, the DNA is TGTGCCAGCTCACCACTTACAACGAACACTGAAGCTTTCTTT. Translated: CASSPLTTNTEAFF. Supplemented by reference TRBV18 and TRBJ1-1, the full variable domain reads NAGVMQNPRHLVRRRGQEARLRCSPMKGHSHVYWYRQLPEEGLKFMVYLQKENIIDESGMPKERFSAEFPKEGPSILRIQQVVRGDSAAYFCASSPLTTNTEAFFGQGTRLTVV.

V is TRBV11-3 and J is TRBJ2-1; possibly TRBD2 for D (5 bases). V was clipped by 3 bases and J by 7 bases, with 10 bases between them. The CDR3 consists of 13 residues. CDR1 SGHNT and CDR2 YENEEA come from the germline V gene. The CDR3 loop reads CASSFGPGNEQFF. The CDR3 nucleotides read TGTGCCAGCAGCTTCGGCCCGGGGAATGAGCAGTTCTTC.

The chain joins TRBV28 to TRBJ1-3, with 8 bases fitting TRBD1. Germline V gene sequence: CDR1 MDHEN, CDR2 SYDVKM. Germline trimming cut 8 bases from V and 3 bases from J; bases unmatched to any gene: 6. The length of the CDR3 is 14 residues. In DNA form, the CDR3 reads TGTGCCAGCTACGTAACAGGGGGTGGAAACACCATATATTTT. This encodes CASYVTGGGNTIYF.

The V call is TRBV5-1, the J call TRBJ2-3; D uncertain. This CDR3 is 16 amino acids long. Trimming stripped 0 bases from V and 1 base from J, with 12 bases between. Germline V gene lookup returns CDR1 SGHRS and CDR2 YFSETQ. The CDR3 bases are TGCGCCAGCAGCTTGGATACGGGTTTAGGCACAGATACGCAGTATTTT. Translation: CASSLDTGLGTDTQYF.

V and J are TRBV28 and TRBJ2-7; D unresolved. Germline V gene sequence: CDR1 MDHEN, CDR2 SYDVKM. The CDR3 runs to 16 residues. V was trimmed by 6 bases and J by 3 bases, leaving 21 bases between them. This chain's CDR3 is CASRPPVRTGYYEQYF. The CDR3 bases are TGTGCCAGCAGACCTCCGGTACGGACCGGGTACTACGAGCAGTACTTC.

The CDR3 sequence: CASSASGTDHGGYTF. CDR3 nucleotides: TGTGCCAGTAGTGCCTCCGGGACAGATCACGGTGGCTACACCTTC. The gene calls are TRBV19 and TRBJ1-2, with TRBD1 identical over 7 bases. This CDR3 spans 15 amino acids. Germline lookup yields CDR1 LNHDA and CDR2 SQIVND (reference sequence). J lost 7 bases, V lost 5 bases, and 13 bases had no gene match.